These T cell receptor beta chains were read from a single sample in a study of blood T cell repertoires in COVID-19. Only in-frame clones appear in the TCRdb table, and some are missing; sequencing was by immunoSEQ multiplex PCR. The data contain under 30,000 clones, around 86% of them singletons. The sample taken for sequencing was peripheral blood. The origin of the receptors is a man between 50 and 59 years old with active COVID-19. Each CDR3 is given with its conserved first and last residue. Each record gives: J gene, V gene, clone size, D gene, CDR3 length, CDR3 DNA, CDR3 protein. The D gene is left open where the match is weak. Not all rows give a size; the values are once, few, many and, for expanded clones, a class.

>TRBJ1-5|TRBV6-2/TRBV6-3|-|TRBD1|13
TGTGCCAGCAGTTGGACAGGGTGGCAGCCCCAGCATTTT
CASSWTGWQPQHF
>TRBJ2-3|TRBV4-2|-|-|12
TGTGCCAGCAGCCCCCGAGGAGATACGCAGTATTTT
CASSPRGDTQYF
>TRBJ1-4|TRBV2|-|-|14
TGTGCCAGCAGTTTACAGGGTCGGAGTGAAAAACTGTTTTTT
CASSLQGRSEKLFF
>TRBJ2-3|TRBV4-3|once|TRBD2|16
TGCGCCAGCAGCCAACTACGACTAGCGGGAGGAGATACGCAGTATTTT
CASSQLRLAGGDTQYF
>TRBJ2-3|TRBV7-8|once|TRBD2|16
TGTGCCAGCAGCTTAGTATTTTTGGGAGGGGAGGATACGCAGTATTTT
CASSLVFLGGEDTQYF
>TRBJ2-2|TRBV4-1|-|-|15
TGCGCCAGCAGCCTAGCAAGCGGTAACACCGGGGAGCTGTTTTTT
CASSLASGNTGELFF
>TRBJ1-5|TRBV24-1|once|TRBD1|15
TGTGCCACCTCGAGTGCAGGGGGCCGCAATCAGCCCCAGCATTTT
CATSSAGGRNQPQHF
>TRBJ1-6|TRBV15|-|-|17
TGTGCCACCAGCAGAGATCCTTCCGGGATCCTTAATTCACCCCTCCACTTT
CATSRDPSGILNSPLHF
>TRBJ2-1|TRBV4-3|once|TRBD2|19
TGCGCCAGCAGCCAAGGAGGCAGTTTGTTAGCGGGAACTTACAATGAGCAGTTCTTC
CASSQGGSLLAGTYNEQFF
>TRBJ1-5|TRBV7-9|-|-|14
TGTGCCAGCAGTCTCGGGCAGGGGAAGCAGCCCCAGCATTTT
CASSLGQGKQPQHF
>TRBJ1-6|TRBV25-1|-|TRBD1|16
TGTGCCAGCAGTGACTACTTAGGGGGCAGGGGTTCACCCCTCCACTTT
CASSDYLGGRGSPLHF